This entry is about one T cell receptor (beta chain). Antigen unknown. This sample is part of a study of cytomegalovirus exposure and HLA in healthy donors. General study findings and limits: Common viral pathogens seemed to be connected with several of the most significant clusters, according to a later analysis. Rarity marked most TCR sequences, yet some public TCRs occurred in many donors. Under in vitro conditions, three CMV-associated chains were confirmed as specific for CMV antigens.

The CDR3 extends over 13 amino acids. PCR used 60 Vbeta primers and 13 Jbeta primers. Authors' methods: An analysis that came later counted roughly 87 million unique TCR beta chains, around 12 million shared. Only in-frame clones appear in the TCRdb table, and some are missing; sequencing was by immunoSEQ multiplex PCR. For V, J and clone size, that table is used; D and trimming come from the DNA. The table lists some 160,000 clones, less than 85% of them singletons. This clonotype was sampled from a man in his forties or fifties in good health and CMV-seronegative. The chain combines TRBV12-2 with TRBJ2-7; TRBD2 reflects the table's D call only, with no check against the DNA. TRBV12-2 is noted as a pseudogene. The specimen was PBMCs. The CDR3 DNA reads TGTGCAAGTCGCTTAGTTAGTAGCAACGAGCAGTACTTC. This codes for CASRLVSSNEQYF.